The rows below give T cell receptor beta chains drawn from one sample of a study of T-cell reconstitution after alpha-beta-depleted transplantation in children. TCRdb reanalysed the PCR reads using MiXCR and keeps one entry per CDR3 protein. This sample yields around 200,000 distinct CDR3 sequences, of which roughly 11% are seen a single time; roughly 27% belongs to the top ten. The sequencing here drew on PBMCs, taken before TCRalphabeta/CD19-depleted stem cell transplant. The receptors stem from a child less than two years old with acute myeloid leukemia, due to receive a stem cell transplant. CDR3s include the opening cysteine and the closing phenylalanine or tryptophan.

cdr3_aa: CASSLQGTDTGELFF
v_call: TRBV5-1
j_call: TRBJ2-2

cdr3_aa: CASSLGAQMNTEAFF
v_call: TRBV7-6
j_call: TRBJ1-1

cdr3_aa: CASSLRGRDTQYF
v_call: TRBV7-7
j_call: TRBJ2-3

cdr3_aa: CSARRGSSYEQYF
v_call: TRBV20-1
j_call: TRBJ2-7

cdr3_aa: CASSLPGKETQYF
v_call: TRBV5-5
j_call: TRBJ2-5

cdr3_aa: CSVDYGYEQYF
v_call: TRBV29-1
j_call: TRBJ2-7

cdr3_aa: CASSAGTGVTFYGYTF
v_call: TRBV5-1
j_call: TRBJ1-2

cdr3_aa: CASSDGQGVYEQYF
v_call: TRBV28
j_call: TRBJ2-7

cdr3_aa: CASSLVGGRPNTGELFF
v_call: TRBV7-8
j_call: TRBJ2-2

cdr3_aa: CSVGLGAGGTQYF
v_call: TRBV29-1
j_call: TRBJ2-3